The 24 T cell receptor beta chains listed next were all sequenced from one sample in a study of blood T cell repertoires in COVID-19. TCRdb keeps only in-frame clones here, not all; method: immunoSEQ multiplex PCR. The table records fewer than 450,000 clones, about 90% of them present only once. The sample taken for sequencing was PBMCs or T cells enriched from blood (not recorded which). These receptors were obtained from a woman between 25 and 40 years old who had recovered from COVID-19.

There are a few counts of this clone. J is TRBJ1-2 and V is TRBV27; TRBD1 agrees at 9 bases. CDR1 is MNHEY, CDR2 SMNVEV, per germline (reference sequence). This CDR3 contains 14 residues. V dropped 5 bases and J dropped 6; count of bases not matched to a gene: 7. CDR3 DNA: TGTGCCAGCAGTCCGTGGACAGGGGCCCATGGCTACACCTTC. Translated: CASSPWTGAHGYTF.

The CDR3 DNA reads as TGTGCCAGCAGTGATTCCCGGACAGGGCTCGTCGGATCACCCCTCCACTTT. Amino acids: CASSDSRTGLVGSPLHF. This chain joins TRBV25-1 and TRBJ1-6; 8 nucleotides agree with TRBD1. V was clipped by 3 bases and J by 10 bases; unmatched bases: 14. Per germline, CDR1 MGHDK and CDR2 SYGVNS. The CDR3 covers 17 residues.

The chain uses TRBV27 and TRBJ2-1, with a weak D call TRBD1 (7 bases). V was clipped by 3 bases and J by 0 bases, with 12 bases between them. Germline V gives CDR1 MNHEY, CDR2 SMNVEV (reference sequence). This CDR3 has 16 amino acids. The CDR3 nucleotides read TGTGCCAGCAGTTTTGGAGGGGGCCCCTCCTACAATGAGCAGTTCTTC. It yields the protein CASSFGGGPSYNEQFF.

This clone was observed once. The chain joins TRBV30 to TRBJ1-1; no clear D gene. V was clipped by 2 bases and J by 2 bases, with 6 bases between them. CDR3 length equals 12 residues. Germline V gene data show CDR1 as GTSNPN and CDR2 as SVGIG (reference sequence). The chain's CDR3 is CAWSTPNTEAFF. In DNA, the CDR3 is TGTGCCTGGAGTACACCTAACACTGAAGCTTTCTTT.

This chain uses TRBV7-2 with TRBJ2-7; 8 bases align to TRBD2. The germline gives CDR1 SGHTA, CDR2 FQGNSA. The CDR3 has 15 residues. The ends lost 1 base at V and 6 bases at J; junction bases unmatched: 8. CDR3 residues: CASSLGGGGFTEQYF. The CDR3 DNA follows: TGTGCCAGCAGCTTAGGGGGCGGGGGGTTTACCGAGCAGTACTTC.

This chain connects TRBV9 to TRBJ1-1, with D tentatively TRBD1 (5 bases). Trimming shortened V by 4 bases and J by 6 bases, and 13 bases separated the two germline ends. Germline V gives CDR1 SGDLS, CDR2 YYNGEE. The CDR3 spans 13 residues. CDR3 coding DNA: TGTGCCAGCAGCTCCACGGGGGGGGCTGAAGCTTTCTTT. It is translated as CASSSTGGAEAFF.

This sequence joins TRBV5-8 and TRBJ1-2, with 9 bases that match TRBD1. The CDR3 spans 13 residues. The V gene's germline CDR1 is SGHTS and CDR2 YDEGEE. V dropped 3 bases and J dropped 5; count of bases not matched to a gene: 2. The CDR3 reads CASSSGQGYGYTF. In nucleotides, the CDR3 is TGTGCCAGCAGCTCGGGACAGGGATATGGCTACACCTTC.

The chain combines TRBV15 with TRBJ2-1; 9 nucleotides agree with TRBD1. This CDR3 is 12 amino acids long. V shed 7 bases and J 8 bases; nucleotides not matched to a gene: 3. In germline, CDR1 is LNHNV, CDR2 YYDKDF (reference sequence). The CDR3 sequence is CATTRTGDEQFF. The CDR3 DNA reads TGTGCCACCACCAGGACAGGGGATGAGCAGTTCTTC.

The chain has TRBV19 and TRBJ2-3, with 10 bases fitting TRBD2. The V gene end was trimmed by 5 bases and the J gene end by 5 bases; junction bases not matched to a gene: 7. Germline V lookup: CDR1 LNHDA, CDR2 SQIVND (reference sequence). The CDR3 totals 15 residues. This CDR3 reads CASSLLAGVGDTQYF. CDR3 sequence (DNA): TGTGCCAGTAGTCTGCTAGCGGGGGTAGGAGATACGCAGTATTTT.

V is TRBV10-2 and J is TRBJ2-7; 7 bases map to TRBD2. The CDR3 is made up of 12 amino acids. CDR1 and CDR2 from the germline V gene are WSHSY and SAAADI. With V trimmed by 6 bases and J by 2 bases, 1 base remained unmatched. CDR3 amino acids: CASRGLTYEQYF. CDR3 DNA sequence: TGCGCCAGCAGGGGACTAACCTACGAGCAGTACTTC.

V usage is TRBV30 and J usage is TRBJ2-2, with no clear D. Germline V CDR1 and CDR2: GTSNPN, SVGIG (reference sequence). Trimming stripped 0 bases from V and 0 bases from J, with 11 bases between. The CDR3 has 16 residues. The CDR3 coding sequence is TGTGCCTGGAGTGTAGGAGTGTTCGCGAACACCGGGGAGCTGTTTTTT. This codes for CAWSVGVFANTGELFF.

The rearrangement uses TRBV18 and TRBJ1-1; 8 bases match TRBD1. The CDR3 runs 15 residues. Germline lookup yields CDR1 KGHSH and CDR2 LQKENI. With V trimmed by 3 bases and J by 0 bases, 3 bases remained unmatched. CDR3 protein: CASSPETGVNTEAFF. In DNA form, the CDR3 reads TGTGCCAGCTCACCCGAGACAGGGGTGAACACTGAAGCTTTCTTT. Full variable domain (rest looked up from reference TRBV18 and TRBJ1-1): NAGVMQNPRHLVRRRGQEARLRCSPMKGHSHVYWYRQLPEEGLKFMVYLQKENIIDESGMPKERFSAEFPKEGPSILRIQQVVRGDSAAYFCASSPETGVNTEAFFGQGTRLTVV.

This clone has more than one count but fewer than ten. The V call is TRBV28, the J call TRBJ2-7, with 9 bases aligning to TRBD1. CDR1 and CDR2 from the germline V gene are MDHEN and SYDVKM. The CDR3 is made up of 12 amino acids. Trimming took 6 bases from V and 3 from J; bases not matched to a gene: 0. The CDR3 here is CASRGQGYEQYF. CDR3 DNA: TGTGCCAGCAGGGGACAGGGCTACGAGCAGTACTTC.

This clone occurred once. This chain joins TRBV7-2 and TRBJ2-5, with 10 bases identical to TRBD2. Per the germline V gene, CDR1 is SGHTA and CDR2 is FQGNSA. Trimming removed 7 bases from V and 7 bases from J; junction bases left unmatched: 12. The CDR3 length is 15 residues. DNA for the CDR3: TGTGCCAGCAACCAAAAGCGGGGGGGCCTTGGGACCCAGTACTTC. This encodes CASNQKRGGLGTQYF. Variable domain in full (rest from reference TRBV7-2 and TRBJ2-5): GAGVSQSPSNKVTEKGKDVELRCDPISGHTALYWYRQSLGQGLEFLIYFQGNSAPDKSGLPSDRFSAERTGGSVSTLTIQRTQQEDSAVYLCASNQKRGGLGTQYFGPGTRLLVL.

In the case of this clone: Other DNA variants within this sample encode the same CDR3. This chain uses TRBV11-2 with TRBJ2-7, with 9 bases matching TRBD1. The J segment lost 4 bases and the V segment lost 5 bases, leaving 12 bases of the junction unmatched. The CDR3 has 16 residues. CDR1 and CDR2 (germline): SGHAT, FQNNGV. The CDR3 bases are TGTGCCAGCAGCCCCTCCTTTTCGGGGACAGGGTACGAGCAGTACTTC. Translating it yields CASSPSFSGTGYEQYF.

This rearrangement joins TRBV3-1 (or the pseudogene TRBV3-2) to TRBJ1-2; 7 positions match TRBD1. CDR1 and CDR2 from the germline V gene are LGHDT and YNNKEL (reference sequence). Unmatched junction bases numbered 7, after V lost 2 bases and J lost 7 bases. There are 14 residues in the CDR3. CDR3: CASSQSGQPSGYTF. The CDR3 DNA sequence: TGTGCCAGCAGCCAATCGGGACAGCCAAGTGGCTACACCTTC.

The chain has TRBV2 and TRBJ1-6; D perhaps matches TRBD1 (6 bases). V was pared by 1 base and J by 9 bases, with 10 bases between. Germline CDR1 is SNHLY and CDR2 is FYNNEI. The CDR3 has 14 amino acids. CDR3 sequence (DNA): TGTGCCAGCAGTGAAGAGGGGGTTCGTTCACCCCTCCACTTT. Residues: CASSEEGVRSPLHF.

The chain combines TRBV27 with TRBJ2-1, with D possibly matching TRBD2 (7 bases). CDR3 length: 16 amino acids. V gave up 4 bases and J gave up 4 bases, with 17 bases separating them. CDR1 and CDR2 from the germline V gene are MNHEY and SMNVEV (reference sequence). CDR3 bases: TGTGCCAGCAGTTCAGCTCTTGGGAGGGGGTACAATGAGCAGTTCTTC. Translating it yields CASSSALGRGYNEQFF.

Here the CDR3 reads CSAAYSNYGYTF. In DNA, the CDR3 is TGCAGCGCCGCGTATAGCAACTATGGCTACACCTTC. The V gene is TRBV29-1, the J gene TRBJ1-2; D is unclear. Trimming stripped 7 bases from V and 2 bases from J, with 11 bases between. Germline-derived CDR1 and CDR2 are SQVTM and ANQGSEA. The CDR3 has 12 amino acids.

Concerning this clone: The same CDR3 arises from other DNA sequences in this sample as well. This chain links TRBV5-1 with TRBJ1-2, with 8 positions matching TRBD1. The CDR3 consists of 13 residues. Germline CDR1 reads SGHRS; CDR2 reads YFSETQ. J lost 6 bases, V lost 0 bases, and 1 base had no gene match. CDR3 region: CASSLGTGNGYTF. In nucleotides, the CDR3 is TGCGCCAGCAGCTTGGGGACAGGGAATGGCTACACCTTC.

The chain links TRBV5-5 to TRBJ2-7; 7 bases map to TRBD1. The trim removed 0 bases at V and 3 bases at J, leaving 6 bases unmatched. This CDR3 contains 15 residues. Germline assignment: CDR1 SGHKS and CDR2 YYEKEE (reference sequence). The CDR3 loop reads CASSLASGTVYEQYF. In DNA form, the CDR3 reads TGTGCCAGCAGCTTGGCATCCGGGACAGTCTACGAGCAGTACTTC.

The rearrangement joins TRBV28 to TRBJ1-1; D might be TRBD1 (6 bases). Germline V gene lookup returns CDR1 MDHEN and CDR2 SYDVKM. The CDR3 sequence is 13 residues long. Trimming left V 5 bases short and J 8 bases short, with 15 bases between. CDR3: CASSPLTGVEAFF. The CDR3 bases are TGTGCCAGCAGTCCGTTGACAGGAGTAGAAGCTTTCTTT.

The rearrangement links TRBV11-2 to TRBJ2-7; D is perhaps TRBD1 (6 bases). The CDR3 contains 14 residues. Trimming took 5 bases from V and 0 from J, leaving 11 bases between them. Germline V gene sequence: CDR1 SGHAT, CDR2 FQNNGV. CDR3 in amino acids: CASSTSDSSYEQYF. CDR3 DNA: TGTGCCAGCAGCACCTCGGACAGCTCCTACGAGCAGTACTTC.

This clone appeared a single time. This rearrangement joins TRBV29-1 to TRBJ2-3, with D uncertain. Trimming shortened V by 2 bases and J by 5 bases, and 2 bases separated the two germline ends. There are 10 residues in the CDR3. CDR1 and CDR2 (germline): SQVTM, ANQGSEA. The CDR3: CSVEQDTQYF. The CDR3 bases are TGCAGCGTTGAACAAGATACGCAGTATTTT.